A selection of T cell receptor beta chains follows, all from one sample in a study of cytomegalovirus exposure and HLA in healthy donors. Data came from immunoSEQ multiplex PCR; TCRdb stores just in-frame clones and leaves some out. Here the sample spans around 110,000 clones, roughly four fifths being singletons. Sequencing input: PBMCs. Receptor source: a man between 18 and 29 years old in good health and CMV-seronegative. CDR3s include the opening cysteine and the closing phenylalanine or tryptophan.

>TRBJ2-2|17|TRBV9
CASSVLQGALNTGELFF
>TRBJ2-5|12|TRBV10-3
CAISGVGETQYF
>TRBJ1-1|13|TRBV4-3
CASRQGLSTEAFF
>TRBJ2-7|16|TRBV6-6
CASSPLSRQGRYEQYF
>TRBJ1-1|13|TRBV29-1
CSVDRVRNTEAFF
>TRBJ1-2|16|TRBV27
CASSSTSGTGGYGYTF
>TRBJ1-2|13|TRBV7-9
CASSRPGYYGYTF
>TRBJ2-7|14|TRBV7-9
CASRVAAGGNEQYF
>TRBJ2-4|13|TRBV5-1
CASAGTGENIQYF
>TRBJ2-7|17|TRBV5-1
CASSTTPTGRVPYEQYF
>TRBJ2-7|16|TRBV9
CASSVGPMGVAYEQYF
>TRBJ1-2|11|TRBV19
CASSGGYGYTF
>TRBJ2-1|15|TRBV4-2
CASSQEGGVVDEQFF
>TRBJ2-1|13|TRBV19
CASSIGTSNEQFF
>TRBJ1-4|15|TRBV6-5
CASSVSGGPNEKLFF
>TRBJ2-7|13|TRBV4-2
CASSQRGSYEQYF
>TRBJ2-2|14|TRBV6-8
CASPRRANTGELFF
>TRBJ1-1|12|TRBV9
CASSNSGAEAFF
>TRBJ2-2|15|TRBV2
CASSEDRGFTGELFF
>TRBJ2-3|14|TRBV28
CASSFGLNADTQYF
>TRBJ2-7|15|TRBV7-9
CASSLRSRDRHEQYF
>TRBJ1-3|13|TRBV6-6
CASSGSSGNTIYF
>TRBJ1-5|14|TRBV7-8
CASSTTGGLQPQHF
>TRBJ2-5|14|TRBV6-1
CASSNGRGGETQYF
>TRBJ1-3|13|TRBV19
CASTGQGARTIYF
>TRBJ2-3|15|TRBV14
CASRDSAGLTDTQYF